This T cell receptor (beta chain) was recovered during a study of vaccination effects on CD4 cells after COVID-19. This CDR3 region has 14 residues. Trimming removed 5 bases from V and 8 bases from J, with 16 bases in between. The germline gives CDR1 MDHEN, CDR2 SYDVKM. After expansion with viral peptide pools in the ViraFEST assay, antigen-specific CD4+ T cells were sequenced. Investigators separated out CD4+ T cells once approximately 9 days of culture had passed. Vaccinated participants had no history of SARS-CoV-2 infection and tested negative for nucleocapsid antibodies. Turning to this clone: The target antigen is unknown.

Some clones are missing from TCRdb's copy, which holds only in-frame ones; the method was immunoSEQ multiplex PCR. Of 20,000 to 25,000 clones listed, 65% to 75% are singletons. Sequenced material: CD4+ T cells from PBMCs cultured with HCoV-NL63 spike peptides, taken before COVID-19 vaccination. The chain uses TRBV28 and TRBJ2-1; the D gene could be TRBD1 or TRBD2 (5 bases each). This receptor was taken from a human donor who received a COVID-19 vaccine. The CDR3 here is CASSPRDPPYEQFF. Written as DNA, the CDR3 is TGTGCCAGCAGTCCCCGGGACCCGCCCTATGAGCAGTTCTTC.